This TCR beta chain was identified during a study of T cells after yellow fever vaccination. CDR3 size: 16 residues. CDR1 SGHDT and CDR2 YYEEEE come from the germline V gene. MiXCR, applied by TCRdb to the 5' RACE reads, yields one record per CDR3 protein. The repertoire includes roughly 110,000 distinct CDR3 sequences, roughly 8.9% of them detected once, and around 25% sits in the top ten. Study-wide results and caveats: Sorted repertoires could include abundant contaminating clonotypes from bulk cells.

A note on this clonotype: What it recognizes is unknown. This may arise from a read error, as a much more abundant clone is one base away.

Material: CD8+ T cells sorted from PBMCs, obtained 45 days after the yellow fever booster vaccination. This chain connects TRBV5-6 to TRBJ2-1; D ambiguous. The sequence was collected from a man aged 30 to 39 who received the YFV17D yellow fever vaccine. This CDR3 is CASSESVVSSHNEQFF. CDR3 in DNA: TGTGCCAGCAGCGAGAGCGTCGTGAGCTCCCACAATGAGCAGTTCTTC.